This TCR beta chain comes out of a study of OX40 agonist ivuxolimab in advanced cancers. Generated by immunoSEQ multiplex PCR, the TCRdb table keeps only in-frame clones and is missing some. Seen here are 70,000 to 85,000 clones, around 90% observed once, and the top ten hold less than 6%. Germline lookup yields CDR1 MGHRA and CDR2 YSYEKL. The V end lost 4 bases, the J end lost 4 bases, and 11 bases lay between the germline ends. The CDR3 has 13 residues. The TCR originated in an adult with an advanced solid tumor such as melanoma, head and neck, liver or kidney cancer. Sequencing used CD4+ or CD8+ T cells sorted from blood, obtained in a trial of the OX40 agonist ivuxolimab. The chain carries TRBV4-1 and TRBJ2-7; D is perhaps TRBD1 (6 bases). The CDR3 DNA reads as TGCGCCAGCAGCCTCGGGACATCGTACGAGCAGTACTTC. Translated: CASSLGTSYEQYF.